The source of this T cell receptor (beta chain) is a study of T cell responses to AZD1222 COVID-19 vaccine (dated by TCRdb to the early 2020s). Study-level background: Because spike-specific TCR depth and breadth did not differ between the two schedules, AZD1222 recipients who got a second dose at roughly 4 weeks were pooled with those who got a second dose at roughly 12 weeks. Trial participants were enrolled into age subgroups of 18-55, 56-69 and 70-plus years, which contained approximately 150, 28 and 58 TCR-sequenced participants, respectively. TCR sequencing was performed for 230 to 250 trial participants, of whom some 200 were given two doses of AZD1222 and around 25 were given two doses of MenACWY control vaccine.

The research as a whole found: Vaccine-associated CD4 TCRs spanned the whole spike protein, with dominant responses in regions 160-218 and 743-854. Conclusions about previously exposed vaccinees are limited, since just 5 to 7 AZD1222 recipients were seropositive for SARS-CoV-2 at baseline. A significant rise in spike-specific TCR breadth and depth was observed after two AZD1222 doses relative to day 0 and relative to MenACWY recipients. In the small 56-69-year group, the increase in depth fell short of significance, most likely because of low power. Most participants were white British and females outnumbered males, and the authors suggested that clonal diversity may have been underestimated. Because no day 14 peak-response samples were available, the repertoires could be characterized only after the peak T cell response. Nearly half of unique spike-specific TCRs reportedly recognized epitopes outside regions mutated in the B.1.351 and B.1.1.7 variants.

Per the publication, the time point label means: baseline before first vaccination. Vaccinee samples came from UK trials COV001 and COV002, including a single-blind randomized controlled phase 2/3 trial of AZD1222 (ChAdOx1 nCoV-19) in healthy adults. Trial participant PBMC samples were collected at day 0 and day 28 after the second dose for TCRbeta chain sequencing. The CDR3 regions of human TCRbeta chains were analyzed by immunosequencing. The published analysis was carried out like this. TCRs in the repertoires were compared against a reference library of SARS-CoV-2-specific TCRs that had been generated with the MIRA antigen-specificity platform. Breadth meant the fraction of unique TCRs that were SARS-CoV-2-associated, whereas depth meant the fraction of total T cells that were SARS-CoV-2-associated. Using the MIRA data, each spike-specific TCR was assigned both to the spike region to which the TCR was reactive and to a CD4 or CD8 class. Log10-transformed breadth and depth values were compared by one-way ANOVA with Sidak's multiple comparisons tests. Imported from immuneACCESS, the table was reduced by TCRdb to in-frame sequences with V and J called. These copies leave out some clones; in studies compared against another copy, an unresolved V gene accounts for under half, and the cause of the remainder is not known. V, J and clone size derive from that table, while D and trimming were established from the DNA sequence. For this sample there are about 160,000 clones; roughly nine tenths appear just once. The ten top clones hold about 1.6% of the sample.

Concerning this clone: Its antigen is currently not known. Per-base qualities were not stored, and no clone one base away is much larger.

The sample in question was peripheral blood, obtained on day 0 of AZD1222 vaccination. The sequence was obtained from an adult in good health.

The sequenced DNA: TGTGCCAGCACAGTGGGGGCTAACTATGGCTACACCTTC. This yields the protein CASTVGANYGYTF. Recombination joined TRBV6-5 with TRBJ1-2; matching of 5 bases hints at TRBD1 as the D gene. The trim is 7 bases for V and 0 bases for J, with a gap of 9 bases between the germline ends. The CDR3 has 13 amino acids, counting the end cysteine and phenylalanine. CDR3 DNA is the only sequence kept; it has 39 bases, read in frame from the first base. In the germline V gene, CDR1 corresponds to MNHEY and CDR2 to SVGAGI.